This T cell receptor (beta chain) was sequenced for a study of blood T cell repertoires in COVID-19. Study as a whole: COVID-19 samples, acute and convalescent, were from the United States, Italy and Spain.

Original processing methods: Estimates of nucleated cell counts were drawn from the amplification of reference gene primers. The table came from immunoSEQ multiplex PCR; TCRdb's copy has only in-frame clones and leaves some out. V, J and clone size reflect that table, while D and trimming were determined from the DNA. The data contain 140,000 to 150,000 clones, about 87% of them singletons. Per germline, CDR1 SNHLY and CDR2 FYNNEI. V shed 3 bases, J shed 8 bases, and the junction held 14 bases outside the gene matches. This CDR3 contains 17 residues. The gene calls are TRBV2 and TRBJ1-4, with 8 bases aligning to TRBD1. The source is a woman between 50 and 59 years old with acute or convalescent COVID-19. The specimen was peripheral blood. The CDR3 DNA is TGTGCCAGCAGTGAGCCGACTGGGACAGGTCTACGGGAAAAACTGTTTTTT. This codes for CASSEPTGTGLREKLFF.